These 14 T cell receptor beta chains came from one sample sequenced in a study of blood T cells in healthy people across ages. A second PCR of 7 to 11 cycles used a sample-barcoded 5' primer and a J-beta primer mix. One entry per CDR3 protein, called by TCRdb with MiXCR from the 5' RACE reads. Among roughly 700,000 distinct CDR3 sequences listed, around 32% were seen once. The sample comprised blood. The receptors stem from an elderly woman in good health.

Note on this clonotype: This clone may be a read error of a much larger clone one base away. This chain uses TRBV9 with TRBJ2-5, with D uncertain. The J call is in doubt because the DNA end fits TRBJ2-7 better. There are 13 residues in the CDR3. CDR1 is SGDLS and CDR2 is YYNGEE in the germline V gene. For the CDR3, the DNA is TGTGCCAGCAGCCGGGCAGGCATGCACGAGCAGTACTTC. Residues: CASSRAGMHEQYF.

This clonotype was seen many times. A much larger clone lies one base from this, so it may be a read error. The rearrangement joins TRBV29-1 to TRBJ2-5; TRBD1 agrees at 7 bases. The CDR3 extends over 11 amino acids. CDR1 is SQVTM and CDR2 is ANQGSEA in the germline V gene. Trimming removed 3 bases from V and 11 bases from J; junction bases left unmatched: 6. This chain's CDR3 is CSVEDRPKQYF. The CDR3 bases are TGCAGCGTTGAGGACAGGCCAAAGCAGTACTTC.

Concerning this clonotype itself: A read error is possible here, since a much larger clone lies one base away. The genes are TRBV3-1 and TRBJ2-4; D might be TRBD1 or TRBD2, each matching 7 bases. This CDR3 is 15 amino acids long. CDR1 and CDR2 (germline): LGHDT, YNNKEL (reference sequence). The CDR3 DNA follows: TGTGCCGGCAGCCAAGAGGGGAGGGGGCGAGGCATTCAGTACTTC. As protein: CAGSQEGRGRGIQYF.

The sample holds many counts of this clonotype. The J gene is TRBJ2-5, the V gene TRBV11-2; 8 bases fit TRBD1. The CDR3 length is 15 residues. Trimming cost V 4 bases and J 5 bases; bases outside gene matches: 9. Germline V gene data show CDR1 as SGHAT and CDR2 as FQNNGV. CDR3 sequence reads: CASSSGQGSGETQYF. CDR3 bases: TGTGCCAGCAGCTCTGGACAGGGTTCGGGGGAGACCCAGTACTTC. The entire variable domain, with the rest obtained from reference TRBV11-2 and TRBJ2-5, is as follows: EAGVAQSPRYKIIEKRQSVAFWCNPISGHATLYWYQQILGQGPKLLIQFQNNGVVDDSQLPKDRFSAERLKGVDSTLKIQPAKLEDSAVYLCASSSGQGSGETQYFGPGTRLLVL.

This chain joins TRBV7-2 and TRBJ1-4; weak D call: TRBD1 (5 bases). There are 14 residues in the CDR3. V gave up 6 bases and J gave up 1 base, with 9 bases separating them. The germline V gene encodes CDR1 SGHTA and CDR2 FQGNSA. The CDR3: CASRRQLTNEKLFF. CDR3 DNA: TGTGCCAGCAGGAGACAGTTAACTAATGAAAAACTGTTTTTT.

To note about this clonotype: A much larger clonotype is one base distant, so this may be a read error. J is TRBJ2-7 and V is TRBV9; D ambiguous. The CDR3 covers 15 residues. The V gene's germline CDR1 is SGDLS and CDR2 YYNGEE. With 0 bases removed from V and 7 bases from J, the gap between germline ends came to 17 bases. The CDR3 sequence is CASSVDSAHYNEQYF. In DNA, the CDR3 is TGTGCCAGCAGCGTAGATTCGGCCCACTACAATGAGCAGTACTTC.

This clonotype was detected a few times. The J gene is TRBJ2-5, the V gene TRBV20-1, with 7 bases aligning to TRBD2. The CDR3 is 11 residues long. Germline loops: CDR1 DFQATT, CDR2 SNEGSKA (reference sequence). The V segment lost 8 bases and the J segment 11 bases; nucleotides outside the gene matches: 11. CDR3 sequence: CSTWGRDEQYF. The CDR3 DNA sequence: TGCAGTACTTGGGGGAGGGATGAGCAGTACTTC.

The rearrangement uses TRBV10-2 and TRBJ2-2; no reliable D call. CDR1 is WSHSY, CDR2 SAAADI, per germline. This CDR3 has 12 amino acids. Deletions cut 0 bases from V and 5 bases from J, with 1 base between. The CDR3 region has the DNA TGCGCCAGCAGTGAGTCAACCGGGGAGCTGTTTTTT. Amino acids: CASSESTGELFF.

This clonotype appeared many times. One junction end disagrees with the germline gene, perhaps due to a read error. J is TRBJ2-1 and V is TRBV7-7; D may be TRBD2 (6 bases). The CDR3 is 15 amino acids. CDR1 is SSHAT and CDR2 is FNYEAQ in the germline V gene (reference sequence). Written as DNA, the CDR3 is TGTGCTAGCAGCCGGGAGCCTGTTGGAGGGAATGAGCAGTTCTTC. As protein: CASSREPVGGNEQFF.

On this clonotype itself: A much larger clone differs from this one at a single base, so this may be a read error. V gene TRBV6-1 combines with J gene TRBJ2-7, with TRBD2 matching over 13 bases. TRBJ2-5 matches the DNA end more closely, so the J call is doubtful. This CDR3 contains 16 residues. Germline-derived CDR1 and CDR2 are MNHNS and SASEGT. The chain's CDR3 is CASSGGLAGVGGTQYF. As DNA, the CDR3 is TGTGCCAGCAGTGGTGGACTAGCGGGAGTTGGGGGGACCCAGTACTTC.

This clonotype was seen a few times. The V and J genes are TRBV7-6 and TRBJ1-6, with D perhaps TRBD1 (6 bases). CDR3 length equals 16 residues. V gave up 1 base and J gave up 6 bases, with 13 bases separating them. CDR1 SGHVS and CDR2 FNYEAQ come from the germline V gene. The CDR3 DNA sequence: TGTGCCAGCAGCTTAGGGACAGTCAACTCTAATTCACCCCTCCACTTT. This gives the protein CASSLGTVNSNSPLHF.

The V and J genes are TRBV20-1 and TRBJ1-2; D call uncertain. V was trimmed by 0 bases and J by 6 bases, leaving 14 bases between them. The CDR3 loop spans 14 amino acids. CDR1 is DFQATT and CDR2 is SNEGSKA in the germline V gene (reference sequence). The CDR3 coding sequence is TGCAGTGCTAGAGATCGAGTTGAGGTCGATGGCTACACCTTC. It codes for CSARDRVEVDGYTF.

A note on this clonotype: With a much larger clone just one base away, this may be a read error. The rearrangement links TRBV7-2 to TRBJ1-6; D is unclear. Germline assignment: CDR1 SGHTA and CDR2 FQGNSA. This CDR3 region has 16 residues. CDR3 amino acids: CASSLVGSSHNSPLHF. The CDR3 DNA is TGTGCCAGCAGCTTAGTAGGGAGCTCCCATAATTCACCCCTCCACTTT.

This clonotype was counted between two and nine times. This chain uses TRBV2 with TRBJ1-4, with D possibly being TRBD1 (5 bases). The CDR3 extends over 15 amino acids. Germline lookup yields CDR1 SNHLY and CDR2 FYNNEI. V lost 3 bases and J 8 bases, leaving 16 bases between the germline ends. CDR3 coding DNA: TGTGCCAGCAGTGACCAGGGAGGGTTTGGCGAAAAACTGTTTTTT. Its translation is CASSDQGGFGEKLFF.